The 11 T cell receptor beta chains given below trace back to one sample, sequenced in a study of T-cell reconstitution after alpha-beta-depleted transplantation in children. Preparation of the TCRbeta library used unique molecular identifiers. From the PCR reads, TCRdb called clonotypes with MiXCR, one entry per CDR3 protein. The sample holds approximately 190,000 distinct CDR3 sequences; under 8.5% are singletons and the top ten take 35% to 45%. This material consisted of PBMCs, mostly from graft donor cells, taken 360 days after TCRalphabeta/CD19-depleted stem cell transplant. All receptors come from a male patient between 2 and 10 years old who had a stem cell transplant for acute myeloid leukemia, so the T cells may come from the graft donor.

This clonotype was seen a handful of times. The rearrangement links TRBV5-5 to TRBJ2-1; tentative D call: TRBD2 (6 bases). Germline V CDR1 and CDR2: SGHKS, YYEKEE (reference sequence). The V end was cut by 0 bases, the J end by 0 bases, with 7 bases between. This CDR3 is 15 amino acids long. CDR3 nucleotide sequence: TGTGCCAGCAGCTTGGGACTAGTCTCCTACAATGAGCAGTTCTTC. Its translation is CASSLGLVSYNEQFF.

Many counts were recorded for this clonotype. The junction departs from germline at one end; a sequencing error may be responsible. This chain connects TRBV7-9 to TRBJ2-7; D gene ambiguous. This CDR3 region has 11 residues. Germline CDR1 reads SEHNR; CDR2 reads FQNEAQ (reference sequence). The CDR3 nucleotides are TGTGCCAGCAGTTTAGACTACGAGCAGTACTTC. Residues: CASSLDYEQYF. Drawing the rest from reference TRBV7-9 and TRBJ2-7, the complete variable domain is DTGVSQNPRHKITKRGQNVTFRCDPISEHNRLYWYRQTLGQGPEFLTYFQNEAQLEKSRLLSDRFSAERPKGSFSTLEIQRTEQGDSAMYLCASSLDYEQYFGPGTRLTVT.

This clonotype turned up a few times. The chain joins TRBV12-3 or TRBV12-4 to TRBJ2-3; TRBD1 matches at 9 bases. The CDR3 has 15 amino acids. V gave up 5 bases and J gave up 4 bases; unmatched junction bases: 7. CDR3 residues: CASSPGTGMADTQYF. The CDR3 DNA follows: TGTGCCAGCAGTCCCGGGACAGGGATGGCAGATACGCAGTATTTT.

The table lists this clonotype with many counts. The V call is TRBV24-1, the J call TRBJ2-1; D possibly corresponds to TRBD2 (6 bases). CDR3 size: 12 residues. Trimming took off 12 bases at V and 0 bases at J, with 8 bases between the two ends. CDR1 is KGHDR, CDR2 SFDVKD, per germline. CDR3 protein: CAAGSSYNEQFF. CDR3 coding DNA: TGTGCCGCGGGAAGCTCCTACAATGAGCAGTTCTTC.

This clonotype was picked up a small number of times. This sequence joins TRBV5-6 and TRBJ1-2; D is unresolved. This CDR3 is 12 amino acids long. Germline lookup yields CDR1 SGHDT and CDR2 YYEEEE. The V gene lost 1 base and the J gene lost 3 bases, with 4 bases spanning the gap. CDR3 bases: TGTGCCAGCAGCTTGAAAGACTATGGCTACACCTTC. Its protein product is CASSLKDYGYTF.

This clonotype was seen many times. This chain uses TRBV12-3 or TRBV12-4 with TRBJ2-7; D unresolved. This CDR3 has 12 residues. Trimming took off 5 bases at V and 9 bases at J, with 14 bases between the two ends. The CDR3 sequence is CASSRSVGWQYF. CDR3 bases: TGTGCCAGCAGTCGCTCTGTGGGTTGGCAGTACTTC.

This clonotype was detected ten times or more. V and J are TRBV29-1 and TRBJ2-1; the D gene is possibly TRBD1 (6 bases). CDR1 and CDR2 (germline): SQVTM, ANQGSEA. V was shortened by 0 bases and J by 2 bases, with 14 bases between the two germline ends. This CDR3 spans 16 amino acids. The CDR3 DNA sequence: TGCAGCGTTGAAGATCCCGGACAGAGCCCCTACAATGAGCAGTTCTTC. It codes for CSVEDPGQSPYNEQFF.

The V gene is TRBV20-1, the J gene TRBJ2-1, with D tentatively TRBD1 (5 bases). Germline V gene data show CDR1 as DFQATT and CDR2 as SNEGSKA (reference sequence). The CDR3 is 15 amino acids. Trimming removed 5 bases from V and 0 bases from J, with 14 bases in between. CDR3 amino acids: CSAARAESSYNEQFF. DNA for the CDR3: TGCAGTGCTGCCAGGGCGGAAAGCTCCTACAATGAGCAGTTCTTC.

The chain has TRBV27 and TRBJ2-6; D tentatively fits TRBD1 or TRBD2 (5 bases each). The CDR3 has 15 amino acids. Germline V gives CDR1 MNHEY, CDR2 SMNVEV (reference sequence). V was trimmed by 4 bases and J by 2 bases, leaving 9 bases between them. The CDR3 spells CASSSGGTGANVLTF. The CDR3, as DNA: TGTGCCAGCAGTTCTGGGGGAACTGGGGCCAACGTCCTGACTTTC.

This clonotype was recorded a few times. V usage is TRBV6-1 and J usage is TRBJ1-5, with D unclear. CDR3 size: 11 residues. The germline CDR1 and CDR2 sequences are MNHNS and SASEGT. The V end was cut by 4 bases, the J end by 2 bases, with 0 bases between. The CDR3 DNA follows: TGTGCCAGCAGTGGCAATCAGCCCCAGCATTTT. Protein sequence: CASSGNQPQHF.

This clonotype has at least ten counts. This sequence joins TRBV4-3 and TRBJ2-7; 7 bases fit TRBD1. This CDR3 contains 16 residues. Germline trimming cut 0 bases from V and 4 bases from J; bases unmatched to any gene: 9. CDR1 and CDR2 (germline): LGHNA, YSLEER. Here the CDR3 reads CASSQDQGQGEYEQYF. The CDR3 DNA sequence: TGCGCCAGCAGCCAAGATCAGGGGCAGGGGGAATACGAGCAGTACTTC.